The rows below give T cell receptor beta chains drawn from one sample of a study of long-term antiretroviral therapy in people with HIV. TCRdb keeps only in-frame clones here, not all; method: immunoSEQ multiplex PCR. The sample has approximately 21,000 clones, roughly 80% seen once. Here the sequenced sample was unsorted PBMCs, taken approximately 5.7 years after starting antiretroviral therapy. All receptors derive from a young man with HIV. Each CDR3 is given with its conserved first and last residue.

j_call v_call cdr3_aa
TRBJ1-4 TRBV27 CASSLLGGTNEKLFF
TRBJ2-3 TRBV7-3 CASSLAGGATDTQYF
TRBJ2-7 TRBV18 CASSPTTGIAYEQYF
TRBJ2-5 TRBV7-8 CASSPTPRTGPQETQYF
TRBJ2-1 TRBV27 CASFPGGAYNEQFF
TRBJ2-7 TRBV28 CASSLVREGEQYF
TRBJ1-2 TRBV28 CASGNRVNGYTF
TRBJ2-3 TRBV5-5 CASSLSATDTQYF
TRBJ1-1 TRBV19 CASSGTPNTEAFF
TRBJ1-2 TRBV5-1 CASSLALTNYGYTF
TRBJ2-5 TRBV7-9 CASSLRLDQETQYF
TRBJ1-5 TRBV5-1 CASRQGAGQPQHF
TRBJ2-1 TRBV19 CASSGSVDNEQFF
TRBJ1-5 TRBV7-9 CASSLTNSNQPQHF
TRBJ1-2 TRBV27 CASSLGGHRGYGYTF
TRBJ2-7 TRBV5-1 CASSLDRQGGHEQYF
TRBJ1-4 TRBV28 CASSPTGLKLFF
TRBJ2-3 TRBV5-6 CASSLVGRGTDTQYF
TRBJ2-5 TRBV4-3 CASSPLAGALETQYF
TRBJ2-7 TRBV14 CASSGGYGEQYF
TRBJ2-2 TRBV7-8 CASSSSWTGNAGELFF
TRBJ2-7 TRBV7-3 CASSLNIYEQYF
TRBJ2-3 TRBV19 CASSIDGTSGGITDTQYF